This T cell receptor (beta chain) was found in a study of T cells in tuberculosis. V was shortened by 9 bases and J by 1 base, with 12 bases between the two germline ends. The CDR3 runs 13 residues. Germline CDR1 SGHAT, CDR2 FQNNGV. Sequencing was performed with immunoSEQ multiplex PCR; in TCRdb, only in-frame clones are kept and a portion is missing. The table records roughly 35,000 clones, 93% of them present only once. The sequenced sample was PBMCs. The rearrangement uses TRBV11-2 and TRBJ1-1; D uncertain. The origin of this receptor is a donor aged 10 to 29 with latent tuberculosis or without tuberculosis infection. The CDR3 protein is CASLFTPNTEAFF. In nucleotides, the CDR3 is TGTGCCAGTCTTTTCACACCGAACACTGAAGCTTTCTTT.